The entry below gives a single T cell receptor beta chain sequence along with its context. Its antigen is currently unknown. The sample originates from a study of T cells after yellow fever vaccination. The wider study: Fractions of low cell number were prepared using SMART-Seq v4 Ultra Low Input.

V gave up 5 bases and J gave up 5 bases, with 7 bases separating them. The CDR3 has 11 amino acids. Germline CDR1 and CDR2: SEHNR and FQNEAQ (reference sequence). Template switching with 5'RACE generated the TCR cDNA and added a universal primer site and UMIs. TCRdb fed the 5' RACE reads into MiXCR, producing one record per CDR3 protein. The table records around 310,000 distinct CDR3 sequences, approximately 3.9% of them present only once. Study-wide findings and caveats: Booster samples showed a return of most primary-vaccination clones (approximately 96% CD4, about 85% CD8). Weaker in magnitude, the secondary response showed a faster peak on day 5 versus 15.

The origin of this receptor is a man aged 18 to 35 who received the YFV17D yellow fever vaccine. The specimen comprised PBMCs, sampled on the day of the yellow fever booster vaccination. The chain carries TRBV7-9 and TRBJ2-7; D not certain. The CDR3 protein is CASSRRDEQYF. The DNA for the CDR3 is TGTGCCAGCAGCCGACGGGACGAGCAGTACTTC.